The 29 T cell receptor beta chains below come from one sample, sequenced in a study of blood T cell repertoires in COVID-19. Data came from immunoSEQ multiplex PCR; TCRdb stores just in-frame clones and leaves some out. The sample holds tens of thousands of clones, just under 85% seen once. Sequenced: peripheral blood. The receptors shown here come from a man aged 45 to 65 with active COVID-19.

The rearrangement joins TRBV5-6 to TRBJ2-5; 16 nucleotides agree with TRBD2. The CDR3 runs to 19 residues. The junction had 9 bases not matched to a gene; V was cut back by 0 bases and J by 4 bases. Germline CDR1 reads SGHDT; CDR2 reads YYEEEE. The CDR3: CASSLAGLAGGRSSETQYF. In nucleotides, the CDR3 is TGTGCCAGCAGCTTGGCGGGACTAGCGGGAGGGCGCTCCTCAGAGACCCAGTACTTC.

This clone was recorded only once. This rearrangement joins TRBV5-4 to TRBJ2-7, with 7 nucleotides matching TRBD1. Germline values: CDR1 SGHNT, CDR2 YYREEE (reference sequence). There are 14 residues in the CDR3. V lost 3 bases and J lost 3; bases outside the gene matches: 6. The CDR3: CASSYRDRDYEQYF. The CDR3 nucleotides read TGTGCCAGCAGCTACCGGGACAGAGACTACGAGCAGTACTTC.

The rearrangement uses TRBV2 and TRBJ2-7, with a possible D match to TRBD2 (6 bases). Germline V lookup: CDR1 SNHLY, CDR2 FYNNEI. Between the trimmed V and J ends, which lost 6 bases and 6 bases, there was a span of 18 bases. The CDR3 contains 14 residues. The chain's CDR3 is CASSLGPPGSEQYF. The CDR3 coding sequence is TGTGCCAGCAGCCTCGGGCCCCCCGGGAGCGAGCAGTACTTC.

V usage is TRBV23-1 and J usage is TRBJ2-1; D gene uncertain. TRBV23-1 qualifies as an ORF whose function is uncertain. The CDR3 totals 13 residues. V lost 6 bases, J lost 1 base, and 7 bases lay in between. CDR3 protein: CASRAGSYNEQFF. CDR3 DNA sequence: TGCGCCAGCAGAGCAGGATCCTACAATGAGCAGTTCTTC.

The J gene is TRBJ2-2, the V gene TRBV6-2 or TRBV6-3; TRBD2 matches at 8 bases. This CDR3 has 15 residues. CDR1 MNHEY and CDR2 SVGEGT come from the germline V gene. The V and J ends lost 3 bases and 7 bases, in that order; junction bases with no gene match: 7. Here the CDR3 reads CASSYTGGPIGELFF. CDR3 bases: TGTGCCAGCAGTTATACGGGGGGGCCTATCGGGGAGCTGTTTTTT.

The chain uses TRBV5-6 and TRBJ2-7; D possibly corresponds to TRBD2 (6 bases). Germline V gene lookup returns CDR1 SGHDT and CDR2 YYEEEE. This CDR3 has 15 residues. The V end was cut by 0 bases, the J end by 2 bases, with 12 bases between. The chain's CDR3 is CASSLGVRGAYEQYF. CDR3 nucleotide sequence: TGTGCCAGCAGCTTGGGGGTGCGGGGCGCCTACGAGCAGTACTTC.

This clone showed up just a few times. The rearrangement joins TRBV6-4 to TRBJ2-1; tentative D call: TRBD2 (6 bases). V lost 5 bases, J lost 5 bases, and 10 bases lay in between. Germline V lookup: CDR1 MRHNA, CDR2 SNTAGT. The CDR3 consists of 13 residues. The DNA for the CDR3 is TGTGCCAGCAGTTCGGGGGAGAACAATGAGCAGTTCTTC. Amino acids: CASSSGENNEQFF.

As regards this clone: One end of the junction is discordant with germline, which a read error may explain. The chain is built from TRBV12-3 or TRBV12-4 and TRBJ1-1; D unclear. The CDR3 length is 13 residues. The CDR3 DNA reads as TGTGCCAGCAGCTTAGGACGGAGCGCTGAAGCTTTCTTT. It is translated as CASSLGRSAEAFF.

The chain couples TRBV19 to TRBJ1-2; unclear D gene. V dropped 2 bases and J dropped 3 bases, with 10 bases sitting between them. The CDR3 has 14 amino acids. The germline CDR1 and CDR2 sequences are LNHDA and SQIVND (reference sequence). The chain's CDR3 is CASSITWEYYGYTF. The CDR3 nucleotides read TGTGCCAGTAGTATAACTTGGGAGTACTATGGCTACACCTTC.

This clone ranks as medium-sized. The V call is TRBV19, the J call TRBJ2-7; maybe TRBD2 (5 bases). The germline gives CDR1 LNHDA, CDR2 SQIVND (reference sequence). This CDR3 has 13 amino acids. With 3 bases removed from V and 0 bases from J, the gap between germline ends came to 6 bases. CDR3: CASSIGNSYEQYF. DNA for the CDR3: TGTGCCAGTAGTATCGGGAACTCCTACGAGCAGTACTTC.

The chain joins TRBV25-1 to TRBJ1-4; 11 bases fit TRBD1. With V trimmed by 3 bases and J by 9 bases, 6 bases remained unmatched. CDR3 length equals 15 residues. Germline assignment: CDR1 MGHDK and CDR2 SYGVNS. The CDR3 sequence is CASSEPGTGGQKLFF. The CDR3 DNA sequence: TGTGCCAGCAGTGAGCCAGGGACAGGGGGACAAAAACTGTTTTTT.

This CDR3 reads CASSQDRGQTYEQYF. CDR3 sequence (DNA): TGCGCCAGCAGCCAAGACAGGGGTCAGACCTACGAGCAGTACTTC. The rearrangement joins TRBV4-1 to TRBJ2-7; the D gene is possibly TRBD1 (6 bases). V was cut by 0 bases and J by 2 bases, with 11 bases left in between. CDR1 and CDR2 (germline): MGHRA, YSYEKL. This CDR3 contains 15 residues.

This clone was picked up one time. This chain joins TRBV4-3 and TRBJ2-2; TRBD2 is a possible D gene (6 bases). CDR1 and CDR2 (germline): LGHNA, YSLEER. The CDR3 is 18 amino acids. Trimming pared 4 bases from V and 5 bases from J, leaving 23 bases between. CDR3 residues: CASSRAPLGDGRTGELFF. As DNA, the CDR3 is TGCGCCAGCAGCCGAGCACCGCTGGGGGACGGGAGAACCGGGGAGCTGTTTTTT.

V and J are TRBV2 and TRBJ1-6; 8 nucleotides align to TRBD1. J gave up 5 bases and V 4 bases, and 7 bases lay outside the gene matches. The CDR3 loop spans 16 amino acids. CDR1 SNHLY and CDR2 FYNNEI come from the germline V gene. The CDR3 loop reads CASSVQGAANNSPLHF. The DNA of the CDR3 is TGTGCCAGCAGTGTTCAGGGGGCGGCAAATAATTCACCCCTCCACTTT. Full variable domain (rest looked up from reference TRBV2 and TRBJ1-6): EPEVTQTPSHQVTQMGQEVILRCVPISNHLYFYWYRQILGQKVEFLVSFYNNEISEKSEIFDDQFSVERPDGSNFTLKIRSTKLEDSAMYFCASSVQGAANNSPLHFGNGTRLTVT.

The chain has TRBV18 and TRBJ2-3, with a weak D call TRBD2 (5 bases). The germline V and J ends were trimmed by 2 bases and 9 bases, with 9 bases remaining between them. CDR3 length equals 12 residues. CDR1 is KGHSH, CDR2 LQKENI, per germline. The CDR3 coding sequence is TGTGCCAGCTCACCATCTGAGGGAACGCAGTATTTT. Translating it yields CASSPSEGTQYF.

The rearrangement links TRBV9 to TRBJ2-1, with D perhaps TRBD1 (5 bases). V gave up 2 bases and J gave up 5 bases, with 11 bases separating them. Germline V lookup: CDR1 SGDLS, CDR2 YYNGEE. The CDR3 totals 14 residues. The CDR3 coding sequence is TGTGCCAGCAGCGTCGATGACAGAGACAATGAGCAGTTCTTC. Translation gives CASSVDDRDNEQFF.

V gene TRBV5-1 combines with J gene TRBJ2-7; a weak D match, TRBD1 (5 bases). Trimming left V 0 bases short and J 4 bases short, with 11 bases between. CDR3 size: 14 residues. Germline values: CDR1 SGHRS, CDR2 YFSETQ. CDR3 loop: CASSLAGPYYEQYF. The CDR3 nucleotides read TGCGCCAGCAGCTTGGCAGGGCCGTATTACGAGCAGTACTTC.

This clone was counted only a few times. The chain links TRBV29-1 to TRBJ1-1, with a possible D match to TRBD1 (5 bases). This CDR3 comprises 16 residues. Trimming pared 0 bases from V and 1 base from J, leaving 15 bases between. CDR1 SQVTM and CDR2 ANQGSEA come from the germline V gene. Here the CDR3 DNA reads TGCAGCGTTGAAGATGGTCCCATCCAGGGGAACACTGAAGCTTTCTTT. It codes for CSVEDGPIQGNTEAFF.

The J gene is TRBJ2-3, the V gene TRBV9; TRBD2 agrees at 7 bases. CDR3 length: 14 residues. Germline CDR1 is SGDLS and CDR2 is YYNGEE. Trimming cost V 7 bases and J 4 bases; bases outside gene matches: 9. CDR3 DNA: TGTGCCAGCGGCACTAGCGATCAGCCAGATACGCAGTATTTT. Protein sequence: CASGTSDQPDTQYF.

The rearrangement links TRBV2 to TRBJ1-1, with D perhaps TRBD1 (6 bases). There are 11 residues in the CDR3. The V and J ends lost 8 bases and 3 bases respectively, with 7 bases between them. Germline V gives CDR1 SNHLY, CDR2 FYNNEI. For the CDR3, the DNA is TGTGCCAGCCAGGGGTACACTGAAGCTTTCTTT. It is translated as CASQGYTEAFF.

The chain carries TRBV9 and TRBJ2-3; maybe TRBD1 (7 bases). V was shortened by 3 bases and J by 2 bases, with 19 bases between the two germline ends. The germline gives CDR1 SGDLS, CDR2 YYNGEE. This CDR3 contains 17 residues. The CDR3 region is CASSDGGTVPSTDTQYF. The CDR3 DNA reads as TGTGCCAGCAGCGACGGAGGGACAGTACCCTCCACAGATACGCAGTATTTT.

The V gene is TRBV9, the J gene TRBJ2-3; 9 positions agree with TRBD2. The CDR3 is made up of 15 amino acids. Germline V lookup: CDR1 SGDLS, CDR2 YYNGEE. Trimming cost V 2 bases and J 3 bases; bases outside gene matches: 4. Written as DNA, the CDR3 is TGTGCCAGCAGCGTGGGGCTAGCGGGGACAGATACGCAGTATTTT. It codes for CASSVGLAGTDTQYF.

CDR3: CASSPRDRGNQPQHF. The CDR3 DNA is TGTGCCAGCTCACCCAGGGACAGGGGAAATCAGCCCCAGCATTTT. This chain connects TRBV18 to TRBJ1-5, with 10 bases that match TRBD1. The length of the CDR3 is 15 residues. Germline V gene sequence: CDR1 KGHSH, CDR2 LQKENI. The V segment lost 3 bases and the J segment 4 bases; nucleotides outside the gene matches: 3.

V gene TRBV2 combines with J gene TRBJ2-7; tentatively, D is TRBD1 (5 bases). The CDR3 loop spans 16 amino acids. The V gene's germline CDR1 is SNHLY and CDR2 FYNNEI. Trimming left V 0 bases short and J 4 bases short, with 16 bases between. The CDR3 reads CASSEALGDRPYEQYF. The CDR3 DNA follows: TGTGCCAGCAGTGAAGCGCTTGGCGACAGACCGTACGAGCAGTACTTC.

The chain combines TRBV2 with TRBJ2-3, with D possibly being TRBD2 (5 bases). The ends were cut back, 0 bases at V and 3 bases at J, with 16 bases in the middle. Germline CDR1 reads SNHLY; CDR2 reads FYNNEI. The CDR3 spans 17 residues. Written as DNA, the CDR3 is TGTGCCAGCAGTGAAGCGCTAGGTAGTTGGAGGACAGATACGCAGTATTTT. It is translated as CASSEALGSWRTDTQYF.

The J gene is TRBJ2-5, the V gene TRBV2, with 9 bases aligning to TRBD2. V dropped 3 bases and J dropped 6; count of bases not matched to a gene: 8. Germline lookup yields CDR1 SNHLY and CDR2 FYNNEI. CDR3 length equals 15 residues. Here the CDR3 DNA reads TGTGCCAGCAGTGATTGGGCTAGCGGGGAGAAGACCCAGTACTTC. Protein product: CASSDWASGEKTQYF.

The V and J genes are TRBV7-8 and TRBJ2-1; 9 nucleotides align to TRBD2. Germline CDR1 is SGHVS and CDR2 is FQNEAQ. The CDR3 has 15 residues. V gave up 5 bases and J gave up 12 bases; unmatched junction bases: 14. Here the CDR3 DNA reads TGTGCCAGCAGCCTCCTACTAGCGGGTGCACCTCCGCAGTTCTTC. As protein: CASSLLLAGAPPQFF.

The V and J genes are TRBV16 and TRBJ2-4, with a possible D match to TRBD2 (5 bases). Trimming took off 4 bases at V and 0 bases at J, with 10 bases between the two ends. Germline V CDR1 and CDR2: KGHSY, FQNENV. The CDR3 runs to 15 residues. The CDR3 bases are TGTGCCAGCAGCCGAAGCGGATTAGCCAAAAACATTCAGTACTTC. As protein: CASSRSGLAKNIQYF. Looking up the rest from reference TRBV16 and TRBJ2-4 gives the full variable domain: GEEVAQTPKHLVRGEGQKAKLYCAPIKGHSYVFWYQQVLKNEFKFLISFQNENVFDETGMPKERFSAKCLPNSPCSLEIQATKLEDSAVYFCASSRSGLAKNIQYFGAGTRLSVL.

CDR3 in amino acids: CASSEGGGRETQYF. The CDR3 coding sequence is TGTGCCAGCAGTGAAGGAGGGGGAAGGGAGACCCAGTACTTC. The V call is TRBV6-1, the J call TRBJ2-5, with D perhaps matching TRBD1 (6 bases). Trimming removed 1 base from V and 5 bases from J, with 11 bases in between. The CDR3 spans 14 residues. The germline CDR1 and CDR2 sequences are MNHNS and SASEGT.